This paragraph covers one T cell receptor (beta chain) sequence. The CDR3 is 15 residues long. Between the trimmed V and J ends, which lost 2 bases and 8 bases, there was a span of 15 bases. The germline V gene encodes CDR1 SGHTA and CDR2 FQGNSA. This specimen belongs to a study of shared clonotypes between healthy human individuals. Only in-frame clones appear in the TCRdb table, and some are missing; sequencing was by immunoSEQ multiplex PCR. The repertoire includes 1.5 million to 1.9 million clones, 95% to 99% of them detected once, and roughly 0.45% sits in the top ten. Sequencing was performed on naive CD4+ T cells sorted from blood. Described subset: CD45RA+ positively selected. This rearrangement joins TRBV7-2 to TRBJ1-4; D unresolved. The sequence derives from a man under 40 in good health. The CDR3 reads CASSLFEQTGEKLFF. Written as DNA, the CDR3 is TGTGCCAGCAGCTTATTCGAACAGACTGGGGAAAAACTGTTTTTT.